Described below is a single TCR beta chain sequence and its context. What it binds is unknown. PCR involved 60 Vbeta and 13 Jbeta primers. The data were produced by immunoSEQ multiplex PCR, yet TCRdb's version contains in-frame clones alone and is incomplete. Of 78,000 or so clones detected, around 84% appear once; the ten largest clones hold about 2.4%. Germline CDR1 and CDR2: GTSNPN and SVGIG (reference sequence). V was trimmed by 1 base and J by 5 bases, leaving 6 bases between them. The CDR3 has 13 residues. The sample originates from a study of cytomegalovirus exposure and HLA in healthy donors. The overall study: The 110 million or so unique TCR beta sequences, from roughly 180 million T cells, were found by an earlier analysis. Study observations and caveats: Accurate predictions that matched the HLA-A and HLA-B alleles of most subjects were reportedly made from TCR beta sequences. Sequencing likely produced, as an artifact, a cluster of highly shared sequence variants.

The sequencing input was PBMCs. The receptor comes from a woman aged 45 to 65 in good health and CMV-seronegative. V gene TRBV30 combines with J gene TRBJ1-6; D is possibly TRBD1 (6 bases). CDR3 sequence reads: CAWSEGDNSPLHF. The CDR3 DNA reads as TGTGCCTGGAGTGAGGGGGATAATTCACCCCTCCACTTT.